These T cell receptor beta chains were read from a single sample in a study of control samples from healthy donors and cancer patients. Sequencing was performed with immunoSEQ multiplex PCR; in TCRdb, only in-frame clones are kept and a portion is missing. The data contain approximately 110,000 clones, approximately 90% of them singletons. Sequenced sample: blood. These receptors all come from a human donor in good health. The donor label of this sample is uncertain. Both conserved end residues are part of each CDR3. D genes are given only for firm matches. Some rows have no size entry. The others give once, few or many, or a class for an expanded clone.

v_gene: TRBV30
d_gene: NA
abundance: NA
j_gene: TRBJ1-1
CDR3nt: TGTGCCTGGAGTGTACCCCCTGGGGCAGTTGAAGCTTTCTTT
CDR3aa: CAWSVPPGAVEAFF

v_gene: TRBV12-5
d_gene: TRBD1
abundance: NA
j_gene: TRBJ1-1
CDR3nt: TGTGCTAGTGGCTATTTTGGGGCTGACAGGGGTCGACTGAACACTGAAGCTTTCTTT
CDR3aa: CASGYFGADRGRLNTEAFF

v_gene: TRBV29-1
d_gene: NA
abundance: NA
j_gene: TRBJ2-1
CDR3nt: TGCAGCGTCGGGGAGCAGTTCTTC
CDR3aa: CSVGEQFF

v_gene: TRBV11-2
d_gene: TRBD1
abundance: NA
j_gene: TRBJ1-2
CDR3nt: TGTGCCAGCAGCTTTACAGGGGCGGATGGCTACACCTTC
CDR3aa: CASSFTGADGYTF

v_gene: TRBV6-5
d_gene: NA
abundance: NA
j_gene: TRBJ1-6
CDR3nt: TGTGCCAGCAGTTACGGGGGAACAAATTCACCCCTCCACTTT
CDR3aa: CASSYGGTNSPLHF

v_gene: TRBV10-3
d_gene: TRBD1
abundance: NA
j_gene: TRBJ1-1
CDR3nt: TGTGCCATCAGGCTTGGACAGGGGATCGAAGCTTTCTTT
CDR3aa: CAIRLGQGIEAFF

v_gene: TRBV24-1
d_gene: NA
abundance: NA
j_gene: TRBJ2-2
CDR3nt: TGTGCCACATCGGGACCTACCCACACCGGGGAGCTGTTTTTT
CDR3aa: CATSGPTHTGELFF

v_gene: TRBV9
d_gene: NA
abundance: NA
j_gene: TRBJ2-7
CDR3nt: TGTGCCAGCAGCCCAACGGGACGTCGGTCCTACGAGCAGTACTTC
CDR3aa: CASSPTGRRSYEQYF

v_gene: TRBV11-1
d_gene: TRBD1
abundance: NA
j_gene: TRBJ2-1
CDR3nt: TGTGCCAGCAGCTTAGCCGGGACAGGGAACGATGAGCAGTTCTTC
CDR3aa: CASSLAGTGNDEQFF

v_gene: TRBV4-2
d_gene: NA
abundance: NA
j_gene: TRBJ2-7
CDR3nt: TGTGCCAGCAGCCACGGGGTGACCTCCTACGAGCAGTACTTC
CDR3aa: CASSHGVTSYEQYF

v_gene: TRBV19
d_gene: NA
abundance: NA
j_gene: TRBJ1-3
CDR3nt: TGTGCCAGTGGAACAGACTCTGGAAACACCATATATTTT
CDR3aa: CASGTDSGNTIYF

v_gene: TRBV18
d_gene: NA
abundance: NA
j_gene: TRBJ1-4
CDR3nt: TGTGCCAGCTCACCTTCTAACCGAGAAAAACTGTTTTTT
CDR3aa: CASSPSNREKLFF

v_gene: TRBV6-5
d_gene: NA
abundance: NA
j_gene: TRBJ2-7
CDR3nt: TGTGCCAGCAGTTACTCCCAACTGAACTACGAGCAGTACTTC
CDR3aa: CASSYSQLNYEQYF

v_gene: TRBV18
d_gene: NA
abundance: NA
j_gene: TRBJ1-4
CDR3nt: TGTGCCAGCTCACCACAATCGGGAGAAAAACTGTTTTTT
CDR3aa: CASSPQSGEKLFF

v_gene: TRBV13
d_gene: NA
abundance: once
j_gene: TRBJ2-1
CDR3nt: TGTGCCAGCAGCCCGCCTCCCACCGGCAAAGCGAGCTCCTACAATGAGCAGTTCTTC
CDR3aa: CASSPPPTGKASSYNEQFF

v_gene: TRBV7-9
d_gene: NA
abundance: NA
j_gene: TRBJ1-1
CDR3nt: TGTGCCAGCAGCTTGGATGTTACCGGGACAAACACTGAAGCTTTCTTT
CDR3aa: CASSLDVTGTNTEAFF

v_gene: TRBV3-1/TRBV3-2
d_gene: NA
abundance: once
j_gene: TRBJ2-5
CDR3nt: TGTGCCAGCAGCCAGAGGGAGCAAGAGACCCAGTACTTC
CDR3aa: CASSQREQETQYF

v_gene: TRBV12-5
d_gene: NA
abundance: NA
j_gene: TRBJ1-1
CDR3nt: TGTGCTAGTGGTTTGTGGGCCGGCACTGAAGCTTTCTTT
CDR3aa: CASGLWAGTEAFF

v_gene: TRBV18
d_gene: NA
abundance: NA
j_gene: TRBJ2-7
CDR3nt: TGTGCCAGCTCACGGGGACCCAGCTCCTACGAGCAGTACTTC
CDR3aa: CASSRGPSSYEQYF

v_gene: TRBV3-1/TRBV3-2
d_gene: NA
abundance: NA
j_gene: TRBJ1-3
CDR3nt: TGTGCCAGCAGCCCCGCCTCTGGAAACACCATATATTTT
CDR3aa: CASSPASGNTIYF

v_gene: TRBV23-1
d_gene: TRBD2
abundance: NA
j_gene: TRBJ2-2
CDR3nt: TGCGCCAGCAGTCAGCAGCGGGGTCGTCTCCCTCACACCGGGGAGCTGTTTTTT
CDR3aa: CASSQQRGRLPHTGELFF

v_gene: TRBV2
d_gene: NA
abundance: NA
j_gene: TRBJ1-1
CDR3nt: TGTGCCAGCAGGACCGGCAGGGACACTGAAGCTTTCTTT
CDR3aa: CASRTGRDTEAFF

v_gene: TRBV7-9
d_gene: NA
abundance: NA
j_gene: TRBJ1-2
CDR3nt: TGTGCCAGCAGCCAAGGGGGGCACGGCTACACCTTC
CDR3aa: CASSQGGHGYTF

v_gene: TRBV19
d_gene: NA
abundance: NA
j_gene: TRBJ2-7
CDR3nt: TGTGCCAGTAGTAACTCCGGGCCGGTATACGAGCAGTACTTC
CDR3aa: CASSNSGPVYEQYF

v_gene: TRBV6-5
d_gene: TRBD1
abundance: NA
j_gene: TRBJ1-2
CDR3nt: TGTGCCAGCAGCCCCGGGACAGGGAGGACTGGCTACACCTTC
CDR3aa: CASSPGTGRTGYTF

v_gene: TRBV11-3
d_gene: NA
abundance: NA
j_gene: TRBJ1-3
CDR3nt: TGTGCCAGCAGCCTAGGACTGGACACCATATATTTT
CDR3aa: CASSLGLDTIYF

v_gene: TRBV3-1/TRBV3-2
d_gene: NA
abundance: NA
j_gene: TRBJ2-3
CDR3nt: TGTGCCAGCAGCCAAGTGTGGTCGCACACAGATACGCAGTATTTT
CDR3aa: CASSQVWSHTDTQYF

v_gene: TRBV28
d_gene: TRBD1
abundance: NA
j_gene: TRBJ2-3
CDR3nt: TGTGCCAGCACCGAACACGGACAGGGTAGGCCCACAGATACGCAGTATTTT
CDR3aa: CASTEHGQGRPTDTQYF

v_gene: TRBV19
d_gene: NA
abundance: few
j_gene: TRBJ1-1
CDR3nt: TGTGCCAGTAGTATCGCCCCGGGACAACTTGAAGCTTTCTTT
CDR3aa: CASSIAPGQLEAFF

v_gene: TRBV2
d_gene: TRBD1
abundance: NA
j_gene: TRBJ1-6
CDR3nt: TGTGCCAGGAGACAGGGTAGCTCCTATAATTCACCCCTCCACTTT
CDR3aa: CARRQGSSYNSPLHF